Below are 23 T cell receptor beta chains sequenced from a single sample in a study of T-cell reconstitution after alpha-beta-depleted transplantation in children. This sample's TCRbeta library carried unique molecular identifier barcodes. From the PCR reads, TCRdb called clonotypes with MiXCR, one entry per CDR3 protein. The repertoire holds hundreds of thousands of distinct CDR3 sequences, with under 20% as singletons. This specimen consisted of PBMCs, mostly from graft donor cells, obtained 360 days after TCRalphabeta/CD19-depleted stem cell transplant. These receptors all come from a boy less than two years old who had a stem cell transplant for Wiskott-Aldrich syndrome, so the T cells may come from the graft donor.

This clonotype was detected a few times. The genes are TRBV7-2 and TRBJ2-7; 9 bases are shared with TRBD1. The CDR3 contains 15 residues. V was clipped by 4 bases and J by 8 bases; unmatched bases: 12. Germline assignment: CDR1 SGHTA and CDR2 FQGNSA. The CDR3 region is CASSSTWTGVWKQYF. CDR3 nucleotide sequence: TGTGCCAGCAGCTCAACATGGACAGGGGTGTGGAAGCAGTACTTC.

This clonotype appeared a few times. This chain links TRBV5-8 with TRBJ2-1; tentatively, D is TRBD1 (6 bases). CDR3 size: 16 residues. Germline V CDR1 and CDR2: SGHTS, YDEGEE. V lost 0 bases, J lost 8 bases, and 18 bases lay in between. CDR3 loop: CASSLAQGIVGDEQFF. CDR3 DNA: TGTGCCAGCAGCTTGGCTCAGGGGATCGTCGGAGATGAGCAGTTCTTC.

The gene calls are TRBV18 and TRBJ2-7; 7 nucleotides line up with TRBD1. V shed 3 bases, J shed 6 bases, and the junction held 8 bases outside the gene matches. Germline V gene lookup returns CDR1 KGHSH and CDR2 LQKENI. This CDR3 has 14 residues. The CDR3 is CASSPIQGLGEQYF. CDR3 sequence (DNA): TGTGCCAGCTCACCTATACAGGGGCTGGGCGAGCAGTACTTC.

This clonotype was seen a handful of times. V usage is TRBV6-2 or TRBV6-3 and J usage is TRBJ1-2; D is ambiguous. The germline V gene has CDR1 MNHEY and CDR2 SVGEGT. The CDR3 loop spans 13 amino acids. Trimming removed 2 bases at V and 3 bases at J, with 7 bases between. The DNA for the CDR3 is TGTGCCAGCAGTTACGTACTAGACTATGGCTACACCTTC. As protein: CASSYVLDYGYTF.

The chain links TRBV12-3 or TRBV12-4 to TRBJ2-1, with TRBD2 matching over 8 bases. V dropped 3 bases and J dropped 8; count of bases not matched to a gene: 6. The CDR3 runs 14 residues. The CDR3 DNA reads as TGTGCCAGCAGTTTGGTTGGCGGGAGGTATGAGCAGTTCTTC. It specifies CASSLVGGRYEQFF.

The table lists this clonotype with many counts. The chain links TRBV5-1 to TRBJ1-1; D call uncertain. Germline-derived CDR1 and CDR2 are SGHRS and YFSETQ. The CDR3 extends over 14 amino acids. Trimming shortened V by 0 bases and J by 2 bases, and 8 bases separated the two germline ends. In DNA form, the CDR3 reads TGCGCCAGCAGCTTGGCAACAGCTAACACTGAAGCTTTCTTT. Its translation: CASSLATANTEAFF.

This clonotype was counted ten times or more. The CDR3 protein is CSARDWGLAVAEQYF. The CDR3 DNA reads as TGCAGTGCTAGAGATTGGGGCCTAGCGGTCGCCGAGCAGTACTTC. The chain uses TRBV20-1 and TRBJ2-7, with 7 nucleotides matching TRBD2. The J segment lost 6 bases and the V segment lost 0 bases, leaving 11 bases of the junction unmatched. The germline V gene encodes CDR1 DFQATT and CDR2 SNEGSKA (reference sequence). The CDR3 contains 15 residues.

The J gene is TRBJ2-2, the V gene TRBV12-3 or TRBV12-4; D call uncertain. Trimming cost V 2 bases and J 8 bases, with 9 bases left between them. This CDR3 contains 13 residues. The CDR3 here is CASSLKLGGELFF. CDR3 DNA sequence: TGTGCCAGCAGTTTAAAGCTGGGAGGGGAGCTGTTTTTT.

The V and J genes are TRBV7-2 and TRBJ2-7; 9 bases agree with TRBD1. Germline loops: CDR1 SGHTA, CDR2 FQGNSA. The CDR3 covers 16 residues. V shed 5 bases, J shed 1 base, and the junction held 9 bases outside the gene matches. CDR3 residues: CASSNEGGTGSYEQYF. The CDR3 bases are TGTGCCAGCAGCAATGAGGGCGGGACAGGGTCCTACGAGCAGTACTTC.

Concerning this clonotype: One junction end disagrees with the germline gene, perhaps due to a read error. This chain joins TRBV2 and TRBJ2-1, with D unclear. From germline, CDR1 is SNHLY and CDR2 FYNNEI. The length of the CDR3 is 14 residues. In DNA form, the CDR3 reads TGTGCCAGCAGTTTTACGCCGGTGGCTAGTCTTATTGTCTTC. This sequence encodes CASSFTPVASLIVF.

The rearrangement uses TRBV30 and TRBJ2-7, with 9 bases that match TRBD1. This CDR3 comprises 13 residues. Per germline, CDR1 GTSNPN and CDR2 SVGIG (reference sequence). J lost 5 bases, V lost 4 bases, and 6 bases had no gene match. The CDR3 reads CAWNRGLYDEQYF. CDR3 coding DNA: TGTGCCTGGAACAGGGGGCTTTACGACGAGCAGTACTTC.

This clonotype was seen only a few times. The chain combines TRBV2 with TRBJ2-7; the D gene is possibly TRBD1 (5 bases). Germline assignment: CDR1 SNHLY and CDR2 FYNNEI. The ends were cut back, 4 bases at V and 4 bases at J, with 14 bases in the middle. This CDR3 has 14 residues. The DNA of the CDR3 is TGTGCCAGCAGTGGACAGACAGTCCCATACGAGCAGTACTTC. This sequence encodes CASSGQTVPYEQYF.

This clonotype came up a few times. The CDR3 here is CASSSRDTEQYF. The CDR3 DNA follows: TGCGCCAGCAGCTCCCGGGACACCGAGCAGTACTTC. The chain couples TRBV5-1 to TRBJ2-7; tentative D call: TRBD1 (6 bases). Germline CDR1 and CDR2: SGHRS and YFSETQ. With 3 bases removed from V and 6 bases from J, the gap between germline ends came to 10 bases. The CDR3 spans 12 residues.

The rearrangement joins TRBV7-2 to TRBJ2-4; D is perhaps TRBD1 or TRBD2 (5 bases each). The V and J ends lost 4 bases and 12 bases respectively, with 16 bases between them. This CDR3 has 13 amino acids. Germline CDR1 and CDR2: SGHTA and FQGNSA. Here the CDR3 DNA reads TGTGCCAGCAGCTCGCCGGGGCCTTGGGATCAGTACTTC. Protein sequence: CASSSPGPWDQYF.

This chain joins TRBV20-1 and TRBJ2-1, with TRBD2 identical over 8 bases. Trimming at V came to 0 bases and at J to 8 bases, leaving 9 bases not matched to a gene. CDR1 and CDR2 from the germline V gene are DFQATT and SNEGSKA (reference sequence). CDR3 length equals 15 residues. This CDR3 is CSARDPGTRDYEQFF. CDR3 bases: TGCAGTGCTAGAGATCCCGGGACTAGGGATTATGAGCAGTTCTTC.

Here the CDR3 reads CASSFIGVNTDTQYF. The CDR3 region has the DNA TGTGCCAGCAGCTTTATCGGAGTCAACACAGATACGCAGTATTTT. The gene calls are TRBV7-9 and TRBJ2-3; no clear D gene. The germline V gene encodes CDR1 SEHNR and CDR2 FQNEAQ (reference sequence). With 3 bases removed from V and 2 bases from J, the gap between germline ends came to 12 bases. The CDR3 is 15 amino acids.

This clonotype was seen more than once but under ten times. The CDR3 DNA reads as TGCGCCAGCAGCCCCGGGCGGGGTACCGGGGAGCTGTTTTTT. Its protein product is CASSPGRGTGELFF. The chain joins TRBV5-1 to TRBJ2-2; a weak D match, TRBD2 (6 bases). Per germline, CDR1 SGHRS and CDR2 YFSETQ. There are 14 residues in the CDR3. V shed 4 bases and J shed 5 bases, with 12 bases lying between them.

In its sample, this clonotype was seen many times. The chain employs TRBV4-1 and TRBJ2-7; D unclear. The V end lost 1 base, the J end lost 3 bases, and 13 bases lay between the germline ends. CDR1 is MGHRA, CDR2 YSYEKL, per germline. The CDR3 is made up of 15 amino acids. This CDR3 is CASSQGVWNFYEQYF. The CDR3 DNA reads TGCGCCAGCAGCCAAGGTGTTTGGAATTTCTACGAGCAGTACTTC.

The chain has TRBV18 and TRBJ1-5; D might be TRBD1 (5 bases). This CDR3 spans 12 amino acids. Germline CDR1 is KGHSH and CDR2 is LQKENI. V was cut by 2 bases and J by 7 bases, with 6 bases left in between. CDR3 sequence reads: CASSPGTQPQHF. The CDR3 coding sequence is TGTGCCAGCTCACCAGGGACCCAGCCCCAGCATTTT.

The chain combines TRBV7-8 with TRBJ2-1; 9 bases line up with TRBD1. The V and J ends lost 3 bases and 6 bases, in that order; junction bases with no gene match: 6. CDR1 and CDR2 from the germline V gene are SGHVS and FQNEAQ. The CDR3 runs 15 residues. The CDR3 protein is CASSFGTGTFNEQFF. The CDR3 region has the DNA TGTGCCAGCAGCTTTGGGACAGGGACATTCAATGAGCAGTTCTTC.

This clonotype was seen more than once but under ten times. The chain uses TRBV6-5 and TRBJ2-7, with 9 bases lining up with TRBD1. The ends lost 0 bases at V and 0 bases at J; junction bases unmatched: 9. The germline CDR1 and CDR2 sequences are MNHEY and SVGAGI. The CDR3 extends over 18 amino acids. The CDR3 is CASSYSWTGDVVSYEQYF. Written as DNA, the CDR3 is TGTGCCAGCAGTTACTCGTGGACAGGGGACGTTGTCTCCTACGAGCAGTACTTC.

This clonotype was seen a few times. The genes are TRBV5-1 and TRBJ2-6; unclear D gene. V was trimmed by 5 bases and J by 0 bases, leaving 3 bases between them. The CDR3 runs 13 residues. CDR1 and CDR2 from the germline V gene are SGHRS and YFSETQ. DNA of the CDR3: TGCGCCAGCAGATACTCTGGGGCCAACGTCCTGACTTTC. This translates into CASRYSGANVLTF. The complete variable domain, with remaining parts taken from reference TRBV5-1 and TRBJ2-6, reads KAGVTQTPRYLIKTRGQQVTLSCSPISGHRSVSWYQQTPGQGLQFLFEYFSETQRNKGNFPGRFSGRQFSNSRSEMNVSTLELGDSALYLCASRYSGANVLTFGAGSRLTVL.

The chain joins TRBV18 to TRBJ2-7; D not resolved. Trimming took off 3 bases at V and 2 bases at J, with 8 bases between the two ends. The V gene's germline CDR1 is KGHSH and CDR2 LQKENI. The CDR3 is made up of 13 amino acids. CDR3 residues: CASSPNAAYEQYF. The CDR3 bases are TGTGCCAGCTCACCTAATGCAGCCTACGAGCAGTACTTC.